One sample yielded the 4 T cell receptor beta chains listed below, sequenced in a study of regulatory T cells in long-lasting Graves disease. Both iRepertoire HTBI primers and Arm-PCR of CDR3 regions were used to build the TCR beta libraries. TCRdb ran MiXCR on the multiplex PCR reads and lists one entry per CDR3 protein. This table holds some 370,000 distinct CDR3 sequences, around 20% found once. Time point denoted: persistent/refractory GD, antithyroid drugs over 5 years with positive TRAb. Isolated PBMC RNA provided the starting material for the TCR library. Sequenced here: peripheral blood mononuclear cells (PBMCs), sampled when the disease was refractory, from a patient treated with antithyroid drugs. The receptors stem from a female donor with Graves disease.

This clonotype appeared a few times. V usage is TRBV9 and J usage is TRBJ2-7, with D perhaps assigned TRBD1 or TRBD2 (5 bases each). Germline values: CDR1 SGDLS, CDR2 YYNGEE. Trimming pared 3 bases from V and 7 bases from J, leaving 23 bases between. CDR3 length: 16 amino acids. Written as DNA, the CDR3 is TGTGCCAGCAGCGCAGGTAGTGGGGGATCCTTTGTTGAGCAGTACTTC. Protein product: CASSAGSGGSFVEQYF.

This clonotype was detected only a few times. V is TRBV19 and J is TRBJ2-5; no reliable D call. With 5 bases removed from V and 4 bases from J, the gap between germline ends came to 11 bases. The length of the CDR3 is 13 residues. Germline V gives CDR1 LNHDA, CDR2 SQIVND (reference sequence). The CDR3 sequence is CASSAVRGETQYF. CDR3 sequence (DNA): TGTGCCAGTAGTGCCGTGCGTGGAGAGACCCAGTACTTC.

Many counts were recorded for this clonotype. CDR3 protein: CASSYSSSDRDYEQYF. In DNA, the CDR3 is TGTGCCAGCAGTTACTCGAGTTCGGACAGAGACTACGAGCAGTACTTC. The rearrangement uses TRBV6-2 or TRBV6-3 and TRBJ2-7; D is perhaps TRBD1 (6 bases). The germline V and J ends were trimmed by 0 bases and 3 bases, with 15 bases remaining between them. CDR3 length: 16 residues. CDR1 MNHEY and CDR2 SVGEGT come from the germline V gene.

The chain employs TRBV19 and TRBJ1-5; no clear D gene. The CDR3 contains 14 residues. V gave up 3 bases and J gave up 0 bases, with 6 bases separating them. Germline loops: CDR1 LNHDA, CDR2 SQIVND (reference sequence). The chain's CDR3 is CASSMEGSNQPQHF. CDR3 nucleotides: TGTGCCAGTAGTATGGAGGGTAGCAATCAGCCCCAGCATTTT.